The 10 T cell receptor beta chains below come from one sample, sequenced in a study of regulatory T cells in long-lasting Graves disease. The time point here: newly diagnosed GD, antithyroid drugs for less than 3 months. PBMC RNA served as the TCR library source. Construction of TCR beta libraries relied on iRepertoire HTBI primers and on Arm-PCR targeting CDR3 regions. TCRdb called the multiplex PCR reads again in MiXCR, with one record for every CDR3 protein. The sample has 400,000 to 500,000 distinct CDR3 sequences, over 15% seen once. The same sample was also studied in work on T cells in Graves' hyperthyroidism and ophthalmopathy.

Sequenced here: peripheral blood mononuclear cells (PBMCs), sampled at new diagnosis, from a patient treated with antithyroid drugs. Every receptor here comes from a woman aged 18-29 years with Graves disease.

This clonotype has ten or more counts. The V call is TRBV7-2, the J call TRBJ2-3, with D perhaps being TRBD1 or TRBD2 (5 bases each). This CDR3 has 19 residues. Between the trimmed V and J ends, which lost 5 bases and 0 bases, there was a span of 24 bases. From germline, CDR1 is SGHTA and CDR2 FQGNSA. The CDR3 is CASSRSNGASSRSTDTQYF. The CDR3 DNA follows: TGTGCCAGCAGCCGATCAAACGGGGCTAGCTCGAGAAGCACAGATACGCAGTATTTT.

A note on this clonotype: This clone may be a read error of a much larger clone one base away. V usage is TRBV7-2 and J usage is TRBJ2-1; 8 positions agree with TRBD1. The J call may be in error: the DNA end matches TRBJ2-7 better. The CDR3 is made up of 15 amino acids. CDR1 and CDR2 (germline): SGHTA, FQGNSA. CDR3: CASSFWTGPNNEQYF. In DNA, the CDR3 is TGTGCCAGCAGTTTCTGGACAGGGCCCAACAATGAGCAGTACTTC.

The sample holds many counts of this clonotype. V and J are TRBV11-3 and TRBJ1-1; 8 nucleotides align to TRBD1. J lost 5 bases, V lost 2 bases, and 7 bases had no gene match. Germline CDR1 SGHNT, CDR2 YENEEA. The CDR3 has 15 residues. CDR3 bases: TGTGCCAGCAGCTTAAGCACAGGGGGAAAAACTGAAGCTTTCTTT. Encoded protein: CASSLSTGGKTEAFF.

This clonotype was found many times. The gene calls are TRBV7-9 and TRBJ2-1; TRBD2 aligns across 8 bases. The length of the CDR3 is 14 residues. Losses at the gene ends were 3 bases for V and 8 bases for J; bases not matched to a gene: 6. Germline lookup yields CDR1 SEHNR and CDR2 FQNEAQ (reference sequence). CDR3 coding DNA: TGTGCCAGCAGCTTTAGCGGGGATAGGTATGAGCAGTTCTTC. Its protein is CASSFSGDRYEQFF.

The chain recombines TRBV12-3 or TRBV12-4 with TRBJ2-7; 7 nucleotides match TRBD1. V was pared by 6 bases and J by 2 bases, with 7 bases of the junction left unmatched. This CDR3 spans 14 amino acids. The CDR3 coding sequence is TGTGCCAGCAGCCCGACAGGGTTGGCCTACGAGCAGTACTTC. Translating gives CASSPTGLAYEQYF.

This clonotype was seen repeatedly, ten times or more. This sequence joins TRBV7-9 and TRBJ2-1; D is unresolved. Germline CDR1 is SEHNR and CDR2 is FQNEAQ (reference sequence). The CDR3 covers 13 residues. V gave up 8 bases and J gave up 0 bases, with 8 bases separating them. CDR3 amino acids: CASHHSSYNEQFF. The CDR3 nucleotides read TGTGCCAGCCATCATAGCTCCTACAATGAGCAGTTCTTC. The whole variable domain, remainder taken from reference TRBV7-9 and TRBJ2-1, is DTGVSQNPRHKITKRGQNVTFRCDPISEHNRLYWYRQTLGQGPEFLTYFQNEAQLEKSRLLSDRFSAERPKGSFSTLEIQRTEQGDSAMYLCASHHSSYNEQFFGPGTRLTVL.

In its sample, this clonotype was seen a few times. The chain combines TRBV10-3 with TRBJ2-1; D remains unclear. The CDR3 is 12 residues long. CDR1 ENHRY and CDR2 SYGVKD come from the germline V gene. Trimming removed 0 bases at V and 10 bases at J, with 7 bases between. CDR3 sequence: CAISESPLEQFF. In DNA, the CDR3 is TGTGCCATCAGTGAGTCGCCTCTGGAGCAGTTCTTC.

There are many counts of this clonotype. The chain uses TRBV12-3 or TRBV12-4 and TRBJ2-5, with 11 bases matching TRBD1. The DNA end is a closer match to TRBJ2-1, so the J assignment may be wrong. The CDR3 is made up of 17 amino acids. The CDR3 region has the DNA TGTGCCAGCAGCCTTAAACCCGGGACAGGGGGAAGTAATGAGCAGTTCTTC. Protein: CASSLKPGTGGSNEQFF.

Many counts were recorded for this clonotype. The CDR3 DNA is TGTGCCAGCAGCACGGAGACAGGGGGCGGATCCTACGAGCAGTACTTC. This translates into CASSTETGGGSYEQYF. J is TRBJ2-7 and V is TRBV13, with 10 bases fitting TRBD1. The germline V gene encodes CDR1 PRHDT and CDR2 FYEKMQ (reference sequence). Trimming took 5 bases from V and 1 from J; bases not matched to a gene: 8. The CDR3 consists of 16 residues.

This clonotype was detected many times. The CDR3 DNA reads TGTGCCAGCTCACCACCTCTCTCAGGATACAATGAGCAGTTCTTC. Protein sequence: CASSPPLSGYNEQFF. The genes are TRBV18 and TRBJ2-1, with no clear D. V gave up 0 bases and J gave up 4 bases, with 10 bases separating them. Looked up from germline, CDR1 is KGHSH and CDR2 is LQKENI. The CDR3 is made up of 15 amino acids. Full variable domain (outside the CDR3, taken from reference TRBV18 and TRBJ2-1): NAGVMQNPRHLVRRRGQEARLRCSPMKGHSHVYWYRQLPEEGLKFMVYLQKENIIDESGMPKERFSAEFPKEGPSILRIQQVVRGDSAAYFCASSPPLSGYNEQFFGPGTRLTVL.